The 13 T cell receptor beta chains presented below share a single source sample, sequenced in a study of blood T cells in healthy people across ages (dated by TCRdb to between 2014 and 2017). Library creation used 5' RACE. Reads for this sample came from an Illumina HiSeq 2500. A second roughly 6 to 11 cycle PCR used a sample-barcoded 5' primer and a J-beta primer mix. The raw public reads went through TCRdb reprocessing: fastp at Q25, MiXCR clone calling, in-frame beta chains kept. A single entry per CDR3 protein holds the most common genes and DNA from its merged rows. The table for this sample lists 600,000 or so distinct CDR3 sequences; approximately 30% of them were counted only once. Around 14% of the sample comes from the top ten. Sequenced input: blood. The receptors here all came from a woman of 80 years or more in good health.

The chain uses TRBV11-2 and TRBJ2-5, with 7 nucleotides matching TRBD2. The CDR3 extends over 15 amino acids. The ends lost 5 bases at V and 1 base at J; junction bases unmatched: 7. CDR1 is SGHAT and CDR2 is FQNNGV in the germline V gene. CDR3 DNA sequence: TGTGCCAGCAGCATCCAGCGGGGTCCCCAAGAGACCCAGTACTTC. Translated: CASSIQRGPQETQYF.

This clonotype was observed a few times. The chain uses TRBV20-1 and TRBJ2-5; D tentatively reads TRBD1 or TRBD2 (5 bases each). The J call may be incorrect, as the DNA end agrees better with TRBJ2-7. CDR1 and CDR2 from the germline V gene are DFQATT and SNEGSKA (reference sequence). The CDR3 has 15 residues. CDR3 coding DNA: TGCAGTGCTAGTTTCCGGGACGGAGGAATTTACGAGCAGTACTTC. This gives the protein CSASFRDGGIYEQYF.

This clonotype was seen more than once but under ten times. V usage is TRBV28 and J usage is TRBJ1-5, with D unclear. V was cut by 5 bases and J by 6 bases, with 14 bases left in between. The CDR3 covers 14 residues. CDR1 and CDR2 (germline): MDHEN, SYDVKM. CDR3 in amino acids: CASSRLLETQPQHF. The CDR3 DNA sequence: TGTGCCAGCAGTAGGCTTCTAGAAACTCAGCCCCAGCATTTT.

V gene TRBV28 combines with J gene TRBJ2-3, with 12 bases fitting TRBD1. The CDR3 sequence is 15 residues long. Per the germline V gene, CDR1 is MDHEN and CDR2 is SYDVKM. With V trimmed by 7 bases and J by 7 bases, 9 bases remained unmatched. CDR3 coding DNA: TGTGCCAGCATCGCGCCGGGACAGGGGGCTTATACGCAGTATTTT. It yields the protein CASIAPGQGAYTQYF.

This clonotype was counted ten times or more. The chain has TRBV20-1 and TRBJ2-5, with TRBD2 identical over 10 bases. With 6 bases clipped from V and 1 base from J, the junction kept 8 bases outside the gene matches. The CDR3 is 15 residues long. Germline V CDR1 and CDR2: DFQATT, SNEGSKA (reference sequence). The DNA of the CDR3 is TGCAGTGCCTCTTTCATAGCGGGGGGCCAAGAGACCCAGTACTTC. This gives the protein CSASFIAGGQETQYF.

This clonotype has a handful of counts. This may arise from a read error, as a much more abundant clone is one base away. Here the CDR3 DNA reads TGCAGTGCTACTCGCCGAGAGACCCAGTTCTTC. This sequence encodes CSATRRETQFF. This chain uses TRBV20-1 with TRBJ2-5; D gene unclear. The better agreement between TRBJ2-1 and the DNA end casts doubt on the J call. In germline, CDR1 is DFQATT, CDR2 SNEGSKA (reference sequence). This CDR3 has 11 residues.

This clonotype was counted a few times. The rearrangement uses TRBV2 and TRBJ2-1; TRBD2 matches at 8 bases. The ends lost 7 bases at V and 0 bases at J; junction bases unmatched: 8. Looked up from germline, CDR1 is SNHLY and CDR2 is FYNNEI. The CDR3 extends over 16 amino acids. For the CDR3, the DNA is TGTGCCAGCAAAGCTAGCGGGTTACGCTCCTACAATGAGCAGTTCTTC. This sequence encodes CASKASGLRSYNEQFF.

This clonotype was counted a few times. The V and J genes are TRBV9 and TRBJ2-2, with D possibly TRBD1 on 6 matching bases. V lost 0 bases to trimming and J lost 7 bases, with 16 bases between them. CDR1 and CDR2 (germline): SGDLS, YYNGEE. This CDR3 is built from 16 residues. Here the CDR3 reads CASSVVEQGRIGELFF. Written as DNA, the CDR3 is TGTGCCAGCAGCGTAGTAGAACAGGGAAGAATCGGGGAGCTGTTTTTT.

Turning to this clonotype: A read error is possible here, since a much larger clone lies one base away. The gene calls are TRBV5-1 and TRBJ2-5, with a tentative D call TRBD1 (6 bases). The J call may be in error: the DNA end matches TRBJ2-7 better. The CDR3 is 15 residues long. CDR1 SGHRS and CDR2 YFSETQ come from the germline V gene. For the CDR3, the DNA is TGCGCCAGCAGGCGAGACGGGACATTGGTTTACGAGCAGTACTTC. It encodes CASRRDGTLVYEQYF.

Ten or more counts support this clonotype. The V and J genes are TRBV7-9 and TRBJ1-1, with 11 bases fitting TRBD1. The germline gives CDR1 SEHNR, CDR2 FQNEAQ (reference sequence). CDR3 length: 16 amino acids. Trimming removed 3 bases from V and 0 bases from J; junction bases left unmatched: 3. CDR3 amino acids: CASSFRTGGMNTEAFF. Written as DNA, the CDR3 is TGTGCCAGCAGCTTTCGGACAGGGGGCATGAACACTGAAGCTTTCTTT.

This clonotype was seen repeatedly, ten times or more. The V and J genes are TRBV6-1 and TRBJ2-5; D possibly matches TRBD1 or TRBD2 (6 bases each). The CDR3 runs 17 residues. CDR1 and CDR2 from the germline V gene are MNHNS and SASEGT. The V end lost 6 bases, the J end lost 4 bases, and 24 bases lay between the germline ends. The CDR3 loop is CASRRSGFGGLIETQYF. The CDR3 coding sequence is TGTGCCAGCAGGCGTAGCGGATTCGGGGGCCTGATAGAGACCCAGTACTTC.

This clonotype was counted a few times. This may arise from a read error, as a much more abundant clone is one base away. The rearrangement joins TRBV14 to TRBJ2-7, with D perhaps matching TRBD2 (5 bases). The germline gives CDR1 SGHDN, CDR2 FVKESK. This CDR3 comprises 15 residues. The V gene lost 1 base and the J gene lost 7 bases, with 17 bases spanning the gap. As DNA, the CDR3 is TGTGCCAGCAGCCAAGTAGGCAGCGGTGACAATGAGCAGTACTTC. Translation gives CASSQVGSGDNEQYF.

This chain joins TRBV7-2 and TRBJ1-5; TRBD1 agrees at 8 bases. CDR1 and CDR2 from the germline V gene are SGHTA and FQGNSA. The J segment lost 8 bases and the V segment lost 5 bases, leaving 20 bases of the junction unmatched. This CDR3 is 18 amino acids long. CDR3 in amino acids: CASSLRSIRQGMGEPQHF. The CDR3 bases are TGTGCCAGCAGCCTTAGATCCATACGACAGGGGATGGGGGAGCCCCAGCATTTT.